A single TCR beta chain is shown here with its context. The antigen remains unidentified. This entry is derived from a study of cytomegalovirus exposure and HLA in healthy donors. General study points: An analysis that was carried out later associated some 17,000 TCR beta sequences with HLA alleles at 0.05 false discovery rate. The classifier reportedly diagnosed cytomegalovirus status with high sensitivity and specificity.

The PCR had 60 Vbeta and 13 Jbeta primers. Clones were read by immunoSEQ multiplex PCR, and TCRdb kept only the in-frame ones, dropping some. The table lists about 230,000 clones, about 85% of them singletons, with about 0.25% in the top ten. V was clipped by 5 bases and J by 2 bases, with 12 bases between them. The CDR3 contains 14 residues. Germline V gene lookup returns CDR1 MRHNA and CDR2 SNTAGT. The receptor was derived from a girl aged 2 to 9 in good health and CMV-seronegative. The rearrangement uses TRBV6-4 and TRBJ1-2, with a tentative D call TRBD1 (6 bases). What was sequenced was PBMCs. CDR3 in amino acids: CASSFRTANYGYTF. The CDR3 DNA sequence: TGTGCCAGCAGTTTCCGGACAGCCAACTATGGCTACACCTTC.